The 9 T cell receptor beta chains given below trace back to one sample, sequenced in a study of OX40 agonist ivuxolimab in advanced cancers. Profiling relied on immunoSEQ multiplex PCR, and the TCRdb table lists in-frame clones only, not all of them. The table lists tens of thousands of clones, roughly 84% of them singletons. This material consisted of CD4+ or CD8+ T cells sorted from blood, taken in a trial of the OX40 agonist ivuxolimab. These receptor sequences come from an adult with an advanced solid tumor such as melanoma, head and neck, liver or kidney cancer.

The chain joins TRBV4-1 to TRBJ1-4; D call uncertain. V was shortened by 4 bases and J by 3 bases, with 15 bases between the two germline ends. Per germline, CDR1 MGHRA and CDR2 YSYEKL. The CDR3 totals 16 residues. In nucleotides, the CDR3 is TGCGCCAGCAGCCGGACCGGACGGAGTCCTAATGAAAAACTGTTTTTT. This gives the protein CASSRTGRSPNEKLFF.

DNA for the CDR3: TGTGCCAGCAGCCAAGGGCTAGCATCCTCGCGAGAGCAGTTCTTC. Translating gives CASSQGLASSREQFF. The J gene is TRBJ2-1, the V gene TRBV4-2, with D possibly being TRBD2 (5 bases). Germline CDR1 and CDR2: LGHNA and YNFKEQ. Trimming stripped 1 base from V and 10 bases from J, with 17 bases between. This CDR3 region has 15 residues.

V usage is TRBV27 and J usage is TRBJ2-3; TRBD2 matches at 8 bases. Germline CDR1 reads MNHEY; CDR2 reads SMNVEV (reference sequence). The CDR3 consists of 13 residues. V lost 3 bases, J lost 11 bases, and 7 bases stayed unmatched. The CDR3 sequence is CASSLRSGTRQYF. The CDR3 nucleotides are TGTGCCAGCAGTTTGAGGTCAGGGACTAGGCAGTATTTT.

V usage is TRBV30 and J usage is TRBJ1-4, with 8 bases aligning to TRBD1. The CDR3 consists of 13 residues. V shed 5 bases, J shed 1 base, and the junction held 0 bases outside the gene matches. CDR1 and CDR2 from the germline V gene are GTSNPN and SVGIG (reference sequence). CDR3 loop: CAWGQGTNEKLFF. The CDR3 nucleotides are TGTGCCTGGGGACAGGGAACTAATGAAAAACTGTTTTTT.

The rearrangement uses TRBV11-2 and TRBJ2-7; 9 bases align to TRBD2. CDR1 and CDR2 from the germline V gene are SGHAT and FQNNGV. The V and J ends lost 5 bases and 0 bases, in that order; junction bases with no gene match: 11. CDR3 length equals 17 residues. For the CDR3, the DNA is TGTGCCAGCAGCCCAGCGGGGGGTAAGGGGTCCTCCTACGAGCAGTACTTC. Protein: CASSPAGGKGSSYEQYF.

The chain has TRBV19 and TRBJ2-3; D gene ambiguous. The V end lost 6 bases, the J end lost 1 base, and 14 bases lay between the germline ends. This CDR3 has 15 residues. From germline, CDR1 is LNHDA and CDR2 SQIVND (reference sequence). DNA for the CDR3: TGTGCCAGTAGGTCGTGGTCTGCAGGCACAGATACGCAGTATTTT. Translating gives CASRSWSAGTDTQYF.

This clone showed up just a few times. The chain joins TRBV27 to TRBJ2-6, with D perhaps TRBD2 (6 bases). Germline loops: CDR1 MNHEY, CDR2 SMNVEV (reference sequence). Between the trimmed V and J ends, which lost 3 bases and 5 bases, there was a span of 11 bases. CDR3 length: 15 amino acids. Here the CDR3 DNA reads TGTGCCAGCAGTTTGGGCGGGGCGAGGGCCAACGTCCTGACTTTC. It is translated as CASSLGGARANVLTF.

This clone is a singleton in its sample. The CDR3 coding sequence is TGCGCCAGCAGCCAGTCCCAGGCGGAACAGGGGCTAACGGCTTTCTTT. This gives the protein CASSQSQAEQGLTAFF. The chain joins TRBV4-1 to TRBJ1-1; 7 bases are shared with TRBD1. Germline V gives CDR1 MGHRA, CDR2 YSYEKL. The CDR3 is 16 amino acids. The junction had 18 bases not matched to a gene; V was cut back by 3 bases and J by 11 bases.

The V and J genes are TRBV9 and TRBJ2-1; TRBD2 is a possible D gene (5 bases). CDR1 and CDR2 from the germline V gene are SGDLS and YYNGEE. V was cut by 0 bases and J by 4 bases, with 11 bases left in between. The CDR3 totals 15 residues. The CDR3 sequence is CASSVDPAVYNEQFF. CDR3 nucleotides: TGTGCCAGCAGCGTAGACCCAGCGGTATACAATGAGCAGTTCTTC.